This entry is about one T cell receptor (beta chain). Which antigen it targets is not known. Within one base of it there is no much larger clone, and no base qualities were kept. Inclusive of the bounding cysteine and phenylalanine, the CDR3 is 14 residues long. CDR3 DNA only is kept here, 42 bases in frame from base 1. The germline V gene specifies MRHNA as CDR1 and SNTAGT as CDR2. The germline ends are 10 bases apart after V is trimmed by 6 bases and J by 0 bases. The immunoSEQ kit was used, according to the manufacturer's recommendations, to generate TCR beta libraries from genomic DNA. For library preparation, a first multiplex PCR was performed with proprietary primers, followed by a second PCR in which unique barcodes were added, and bead cleanups were performed after each round. Each sample batch included a kit-provided positive control reaction and a negative control reaction. The final libraries underwent checking on an Agilent 4200 TapeStation D1000 ScreenTape, volumetric pooling, and quantification by qPCR. Sequencing was performed on an Illumina NextSeq500 with a MidOutput 150-cycle cartridge, and 156 Read1 and 15 Index1 cycles were run with kit custom primers. The pooled library was loaded at about 0.96 pM, and about 19% PhiX control was spiked in. Regarding the original processing steps: The vendor-processed data were analyzed in R, and a clonotype was defined as all T cells that share the same CDR3 nucleotide sequence. In the clone abundance analyses, frequencies were normalized to the 10,000 most abundant clones in each sample. Public T cell clones, averaging fewer than five per sample, were removed before analysis. Dominant motif analysis used ImmunoMap with the PAM10 matrix, gap penalty 30 and homology threshold 0.3; motifs with cumulative frequency at least 0.01 counted as dominant. Drawn from immuneACCESS, this table holds only the in-frame rearrangements with V and J called that TCRdb kept. Clones are partly lost; checked studies trace under half to an unresolved V gene and leave the rest unexplained. That table furnishes V, J and clone size, whereas the DNA furnished D and trimming. Across this sample there are approximately 25,000 clones, with under 65% seen only once. The top ten clones comprise about 20% of the sample.

Explained via the paper, the time point label denotes: tumor resected at nephrectomy. The treatment or condition label, as the study defines it: treatment-naive control, cytoreductive nephrectomy. Control tumors were obtained from treatment-naive renal cell carcinoma patients in whom cytoreductive nephrectomy was performed without prior radiation. Every patient had renal cell carcinoma of clear cell pathology. The control tumors sequenced for TCR were resected between the early 2010s and the mid-2010s from 11 males and a handful of females whose median age was roughly 50 years (range about 40 to 85). The tumors were dissociated mechanically, digested with collagenase/hyaluronidase at 37 degrees C, processed in gentleMACS C tubes, and kept in liquid nitrogen. Genomic DNA for TCR sequencing was prepared using the QIAamp DNA Blood Mini Kit (Qiagen). Only samples passing all quality control checks were included in the analyses.

This record belongs to a study of radiation and T cells in renal cell carcinoma (dated by TCRdb to 2020 to 2022). The study in broad terms: In total, 50 to 60 samples, comprising some 25 tumors and approximately 27 peripheral blood samples, were subjected to TCR beta sequencing. In the 55 or so samples combined, roughly 4.4 million unique CDR3 nucleotide sequences were found, encoding roughly 2.5 million unique CDR3 amino acid sequences.

The study at large found these results: Irradiated tumors showed higher TCR clonality than controls, with the top 100 clonotypes averaging roughly 50% of the repertoire versus around 43% in nephrectomy-only tumors. Compared with control tumors, irradiated tumors had a greater number of dominant CDR3 motifs, and those motifs took up a bigger portion of the repertoire. Because the trial had a single-armed design, the trial could not examine how radiation dose or scheduling affected the TCR repertoire. Because only small tumor regions of around 1 g were available, the study did not capture intratumoral heterogeneity.

The rearranged chain carries TRBV6-4 and TRBJ2-3; the D call is possibly TRBD1 or TRBD2, each sharing 5 bases. The receptor's source is a human donor with renal cell carcinoma. The sequencing used tumor tissue, collected from a patient whose treatment was nephrectomy without radiotherapy. The CDR3 reads as follows: CASSARDSTDTQYF. In nucleotide form, the sequence is TGTGCCAGCAGCGCAAGGGACAGCACAGATACGCAGTATTTT.